The present T cell receptor (beta chain) was sequenced within a study of T cell changes during pregnancy in multiple sclerosis. TCRdb's table, derived via immunoSEQ multiplex PCR, lists solely in-frame clones and lacks some. The sample has nearly 50,000 clones, nearly 95% seen once. V was shortened by 5 bases and J by 3 bases, with 3 bases between the two germline ends. This CDR3 contains 11 residues. In germline, CDR1 is SGHDN, CDR2 FVKESK. The clonotype was recovered from a female donor with multiple sclerosis, enrolled in a pregnancy study. The chain has TRBV14 and TRBJ2-3; no firm D call. The sequencing used CD4+ T cells from peripheral blood mononuclear cells, collected in the first trimester of pregnancy. CDR3 in amino acids: CASSTTDTQYF. The CDR3 coding sequence is TGTGCCAGCAGCACTACAGATACGCAGTATTTT.